One sample yielded the 27 T cell receptor beta chains listed below, sequenced in a study of T-cell reconstitution after alpha-beta-depleted transplantation in children. Unique molecular identifiers were used in preparing the TCRbeta library. TCRdb reprocessed the PCR reads via MiXCR and lists one record per CDR3 protein. The profile shows about 480,000 distinct CDR3 sequences, approximately 12% of them singletons. Sequencing was performed on PBMCs from the stem cell graft donor, taken from the stem cell graft. These TCRs come from a human donor who donated a stem cell graft to a child with combined immunodeficiency.

This clonotype has ten or more counts. This chain links TRBV25-1 with TRBJ2-7; D uncertain. The V gene's germline CDR1 is MGHDK and CDR2 SYGVNS. Trimming cost V 4 bases and J 1 base, with 5 bases left between them. The CDR3 covers 12 residues. In DNA, the CDR3 is TGTGCCAGCAGTGCTGAGTCCTACGAGCAGTACTTC. Protein sequence: CASSAESYEQYF.

This clonotype was seen a few times. The chain employs TRBV7-8 and TRBJ2-2; D gene ambiguous. Germline lookup yields CDR1 SGHVS and CDR2 FQNEAQ. This CDR3 contains 15 residues. Trimming took off 3 bases at V and 1 base at J, with 9 bases between the two ends. Here the CDR3 reads CASSFGGGNTGELFF. Here the CDR3 DNA reads TGTGCCAGCAGCTTTGGTGGCGGGAACACCGGGGAGCTGTTTTTT.

The chain carries TRBV4-2 and TRBJ2-7, with 11 bases fitting TRBD2. This CDR3 has 17 amino acids. The junction had 10 bases not matched to a gene; V was cut back by 0 bases and J by 6 bases. The V gene's germline CDR1 is LGHNA and CDR2 YNFKEQ. The CDR3 DNA is TGTGCCAGCAGCCAAGATCCCTTAGCGGGGGGGCTCGGCGAGCAGTACTTC. Encoded protein: CASSQDPLAGGLGEQYF.

In nucleotides, the CDR3 is TGCGCCAGCAGCTTGGCCCGGACAAGTCGGGATCCCATGAACACTGAAGCTTTCTTT. This sequence encodes CASSLARTSRDPMNTEAFF. This sequence joins TRBV5-1 and TRBJ1-1, with D tentatively TRBD1 (5 bases). Germline CDR1 SGHRS, CDR2 YFSETQ. The CDR3 consists of 19 residues. The V and J ends lost 0 bases and 0 bases respectively, with 21 bases between them.

CDR3 bases: TGTGCCAGCAGCCCGGGACCAGGTGGGTCCTACGAGCAGTACTTC. Protein sequence: CASSPGPGGSYEQYF. The chain joins TRBV13 to TRBJ2-7; D tentatively reads TRBD1 or TRBD2 (5 bases each). Germline loops: CDR1 PRHDT, CDR2 FYEKMQ (reference sequence). Trimming took off 5 bases at V and 1 base at J, with 15 bases between the two ends. The CDR3 loop spans 15 amino acids.

The chain combines TRBV16 with TRBJ2-7; TRBD2 matches 7 bases. Germline values: CDR1 KGHSY, CDR2 FQNENV. V was clipped by 0 bases and J by 6 bases; unmatched bases: 5. This CDR3 has 14 amino acids. The CDR3 sequence: CASSQSGEGGEQYF. CDR3 DNA sequence: TGTGCCAGCAGCCAATCCGGGGAGGGAGGCGAGCAGTACTTC.

This clonotype was detected only a few times. The rearrangement uses TRBV24-1 and TRBJ2-1; 7 nucleotides agree with TRBD1. Germline V gene data show CDR1 as KGHDR and CDR2 as SFDVKD. J lost 0 bases, V lost 3 bases, and 10 bases had no gene match. CDR3 length: 18 residues. CDR3 loop: CATSDRDSSMSSYNEQFF. The CDR3 DNA is TGTGCCACCAGTGATCGGGACAGTTCTATGAGCTCCTACAATGAGCAGTTCTTC.

The V and J genes are TRBV11-2 and TRBJ1-6, with D possibly matching TRBD1 (5 bases). The CDR3 runs to 17 residues. V lost 6 bases and J 4 bases, leaving 19 bases between the germline ends. Per germline, CDR1 SGHAT and CDR2 FQNNGV. The CDR3 spells CASRRIRDGVYNSPLHF. The CDR3 nucleotides read TGTGCCAGCAGGCGGATCCGGGACGGGGTATATAATTCACCCCTCCACTTT.

This clonotype was counted at least ten times. V is TRBV11-1 and J is TRBJ2-1; D is perhaps TRBD1 or TRBD2 (5 bases each). V lost 0 bases and J lost 11, with 8 bases in between. Germline CDR1 is SGHAT and CDR2 is FQDESV (reference sequence). The CDR3 runs 12 residues. The CDR3 DNA reads as TGTGCCAGCAGCTTAGCGAGGGGCAAGCAGTTCTTC. Translation: CASSLARGKQFF.

This clonotype was counted ten times or more. This rearrangement joins TRBV9 to TRBJ2-1, with D possibly being TRBD2 (7 bases). Germline values: CDR1 SGDLS, CDR2 YYNGEE. Trimming shortened V by 1 base and J by 0 bases, and 11 bases separated the two germline ends. The CDR3 covers 16 residues. CDR3 nucleotides: TGTGCCAGCAGCGTATGGGCGGGGGCCTCCTACAATGAGCAGTTCTTC. Translated: CASSVWAGASYNEQFF. The variable domain in full, completed from reference TRBV9 and TRBJ2-1, reads DSGVTQTPKHLITATGQRVTLRCSPRSGDLSVYWYQQSLDQGLQFLIQYYNGEERAKGNILERFSAQQFPDLHSELNLSSLELGDSALYFCASSVWAGASYNEQFFGPGTRLTVL.

This clonotype was picked up a small number of times. V usage is TRBV12-3 or TRBV12-4 and J usage is TRBJ1-5; 8 bases align to TRBD1. V shed 3 bases and J 3 bases; nucleotides not matched to a gene: 10. The CDR3 is made up of 17 amino acids. The CDR3 spells CASSLHRDRYLNQPQHF. The CDR3 DNA follows: TGTGCCAGCAGTTTGCACCGGGACAGGTACCTCAATCAGCCCCAGCATTTT.

This clonotype was observed at least ten times. This chain links TRBV5-6 with TRBJ2-3, with D possibly being TRBD2 (5 bases). Per germline, CDR1 SGHDT and CDR2 YYEEEE. The CDR3 spans 18 residues. Trimming stripped 1 base from V and 2 bases from J, with 20 bases between. This CDR3 is CASSLSLTNPGDTDTQYF. The DNA of the CDR3 is TGTGCCAGCAGCTTGTCGTTGACTAACCCCGGAGACACAGATACGCAGTATTTT.

This clonotype has ten or more counts. The chain is built from TRBV24-1 and TRBJ2-7; D gene uncertain. Germline V gene data show CDR1 as KGHDR and CDR2 as SFDVKD. Trimming stripped 3 bases from V and 7 bases from J, with 15 bases between. The length of the CDR3 is 14 residues. CDR3 sequence reads: CATSDNTDQSEQYF. In DNA, the CDR3 is TGTGCCACCAGTGATAATACCGACCAGTCGGAGCAGTACTTC.

This clonotype came up a few times. The CDR3: CSAKTSGAYEQYF. DNA for the CDR3: TGCAGTGCTAAGACTTCAGGGGCCTACGAGCAGTACTTC. This sequence joins TRBV20-1 and TRBJ2-7; D might be TRBD1 (6 bases). V was clipped by 4 bases and J by 2 bases, with 12 bases between them. The CDR3 sequence is 13 residues long. Germline CDR1 DFQATT, CDR2 SNEGSKA (reference sequence).

This clonotype has ten or more counts. The V gene is TRBV18, the J gene TRBJ2-1; 13 bases fit TRBD2. The J segment lost 7 bases and the V segment lost 2 bases, leaving 5 bases of the junction unmatched. Germline V gene data show CDR1 as KGHSH and CDR2 as LQKENI. The length of the CDR3 is 16 residues. The CDR3 coding sequence is TGTGCCAGCTCACCATTGGGACTAGCGGGATGGAATGAGCAGTTCTTC. Encoded protein: CASSPLGLAGWNEQFF.

The table lists this clonotype with many counts. One end of the junction is discordant with germline, which a read error may explain. This sequence joins TRBV5-1 and TRBJ1-1; tentative D call: TRBD1 (5 bases). Germline assignment: CDR1 SGHRS and CDR2 YFSETQ. This CDR3 contains 13 residues. This CDR3 is CASSLDRNTEAFF. As DNA, the CDR3 is TGTGCCAGCAGCTTAGACAGGAACACTGAAGCTTTCTTT.

This clonotype has more than one count but fewer than ten. This sequence joins TRBV7-9 and TRBJ2-5; TRBD2 aligns across 8 bases. This CDR3 has 16 residues. V was pared by 6 bases and J by 4 bases, with 13 bases of the junction left unmatched. Germline CDR1 is SEHNR and CDR2 is FQNEAQ (reference sequence). The CDR3 DNA follows: TGTGCCAGCAGTTCGATGCGTAGCGGGGTCAGAGAGACCCAGTACTTC. Translation: CASSSMRSGVRETQYF. Complete variable domain (other parts from reference TRBV7-9 and TRBJ2-5): DTGVSQNPRHKITKRGQNVTFRCDPISEHNRLYWYRQTLGQGPEFLTYFQNEAQLEKSRLLSDRFSAERPKGSFSTLEIQRTEQGDSAMYLCASSSMRSGVRETQYFGPGTRLLVL.

This clonotype was seen a handful of times. The rearrangement uses TRBV10-3 and TRBJ2-7, with TRBD1 identical over 8 bases. This CDR3 is 15 amino acids long. The V and J ends lost 3 bases and 5 bases, in that order; junction bases with no gene match: 9. CDR1 and CDR2 (germline): ENHRY, SYGVKD. The CDR3 loop is CAISESGDRGNEQYF. The CDR3 bases are TGTGCCATCAGTGAATCAGGCGACAGGGGCAACGAGCAGTACTTC.

This clonotype was found many times. The chain carries TRBV4-3 and TRBJ2-3; the match to TRBD2 covers 7 bases. CDR1 is LGHNA, CDR2 YSLEER, per germline. This CDR3 is built from 15 residues. The junction had 4 bases not matched to a gene; V was cut back by 4 bases and J by 0 bases. CDR3 DNA: TGCGCCAGCAGCCGGGGGGGTCTGAGCACAGATACGCAGTATTTT. This translates into CASSRGGLSTDTQYF.

The chain uses TRBV20-1 and TRBJ2-3; 9 bases align to TRBD2. The CDR3 length is 16 residues. V lost 3 bases and J lost 1; bases outside the gene matches: 8. CDR1 DFQATT and CDR2 SNEGSKA come from the germline V gene (reference sequence). For the CDR3, the DNA is TGCAGTGCTAGGGGGTTGCGGACTAGCGGCACAGATACGCAGTATTTT. Translated, it gives CSARGLRTSGTDTQYF.

Remarks on this clonotype: As the CDR3 is not closed by the conserved phenylalanine or tryptophan, this likely results from a read error. The chain has TRBV24-1 and TRBJ2-5, with D unresolved. Germline CDR1 KGHDR, CDR2 SFDVKD. The CDR3 consists of 14 residues. V was shortened by 1 base and J by 1 base, with 6 bases between the two germline ends. As DNA, the CDR3 is TGTGCCACCAGTGATTTCGAAAGCCAAGAGACCCAGTACGTC. Translating it yields CATSDFESQETQYV.

The rearrangement uses TRBV5-1 and TRBJ2-2; D gene unclear. CDR3 size: 13 residues. Per the germline V gene, CDR1 is SGHRS and CDR2 is YFSETQ. With 4 bases removed from V and 3 bases from J, the gap between germline ends came to 7 bases. The CDR3 nucleotides are TGCGCCAGCAGCGATTATTACACCGGGGAGCTGTTTTTT. Protein product: CASSDYYTGELFF.

This sequence joins TRBV7-2 and TRBJ2-5, with a possible D match to TRBD2 (6 bases). Germline V gene data show CDR1 as SGHTA and CDR2 as FQGNSA. Trimming took off 3 bases at V and 2 bases at J, with 16 bases between the two ends. CDR3 length: 16 amino acids. CDR3 region: CASSLGSSRGQETQYF. CDR3 bases: TGTGCCAGCAGCTTGGGGTCTAGCCGGGGGCAAGAGACCCAGTACTTC.

This clonotype has just a few counts. The J gene is TRBJ2-1, the V gene TRBV30; no clear D gene. The CDR3 is made up of 11 amino acids. The germline V and J ends were trimmed by 5 bases and 4 bases, with 6 bases remaining between them. Germline V CDR1 and CDR2: GTSNPN, SVGIG (reference sequence). The CDR3 DNA sequence: TGTGCCTGGGGTCTTTACAATGAGCAGTTCTTC. Residues: CAWGLYNEQFF. The variable domain in full, with the rest retrieved from reference TRBV30 and TRBJ2-1, is SQTIHQWPATLVQPVGSPLSLECTVEGTSNPNLYWYRQAAGRGLQLLFYSVGIGQISSEVPQNLSASRPQDRQFILSSKKLLLSDSGFYLCAWGLYNEQFFGPGTRLTVL.

This clonotype has at least ten counts. The chain recombines TRBV7-2 with TRBJ2-3; D unclear. Germline CDR1 SGHTA, CDR2 FQGNSA. V was shortened by 5 bases and J by 4 bases, with 13 bases between the two germline ends. This CDR3 region has 14 residues. CDR3 DNA sequence: TGTGCCAGCAGCCCAAATTTCGGAGCAGATACGCAGTATTTT. This codes for CASSPNFGADTQYF.

This clonotype was detected only a few times. The chain employs TRBV12-3 or TRBV12-4 and TRBJ2-7; the match to TRBD2 covers 9 bases. This CDR3 contains 13 residues. After removal of 8 bases from V and 5 bases from J, the junction contained 7 bases not matched to a gene. CDR3 DNA: TGTGCCAGCGGACCGGGACTAGCAAACGAGCAGTACTTC. Encoded protein: CASGPGLANEQYF.

V and J are TRBV7-9 and TRBJ2-5, with D tentatively TRBD1 (5 bases). Germline CDR1 SEHNR, CDR2 FQNEAQ (reference sequence). V lost 6 bases, J lost 4 bases, and 15 bases lay in between. CDR3 length equals 14 residues. CDR3 DNA sequence: TGTGCCAGCAGGCTCTCACAGGAAGGAGAGACCCAGTACTTC. It encodes CASRLSQEGETQYF.